The clone carrying this TCR beta chain was found once. Its target is unknown. Germline CDR1 SGHVS, CDR2 FQNEAQ. V was trimmed by 4 bases and J by 6 bases, leaving 16 bases between them. The CDR3 runs 15 residues. Autoimmune disease history or systemic immunosuppression meant exclusion. Produced via immunoSEQ multiplex PCR; TCRdb's table is partial and in-frame only. The data hold about 48,000 clones, with over 90% observed a single time. The data derive from a study of OX40 agonist ivuxolimab in advanced cancers. Study details: Patients treated during dose escalation were battling hepatocellular carcinoma, melanoma, renal cell or head and neck cancer.

Study conclusions and caveats: More expanded clones were found, on average, in CD8+ than in CD4+ T cells.

Sequences were derived from CD4+ or CD8+ T cells sorted from blood, sampled in a trial of the OX40 agonist ivuxolimab. This rearrangement joins TRBV7-8 to TRBJ2-1, with D perhaps TRBD2 (6 bases). The TCR originated in an adult with an advanced solid tumor such as melanoma, head and neck, liver or kidney cancer. The CDR3 DNA is TGTGCCAGCAGCTCTTATAGCGGCCCTGTCAATGAGCAGTTCTTC. This encodes CASSSYSGPVNEQFF.